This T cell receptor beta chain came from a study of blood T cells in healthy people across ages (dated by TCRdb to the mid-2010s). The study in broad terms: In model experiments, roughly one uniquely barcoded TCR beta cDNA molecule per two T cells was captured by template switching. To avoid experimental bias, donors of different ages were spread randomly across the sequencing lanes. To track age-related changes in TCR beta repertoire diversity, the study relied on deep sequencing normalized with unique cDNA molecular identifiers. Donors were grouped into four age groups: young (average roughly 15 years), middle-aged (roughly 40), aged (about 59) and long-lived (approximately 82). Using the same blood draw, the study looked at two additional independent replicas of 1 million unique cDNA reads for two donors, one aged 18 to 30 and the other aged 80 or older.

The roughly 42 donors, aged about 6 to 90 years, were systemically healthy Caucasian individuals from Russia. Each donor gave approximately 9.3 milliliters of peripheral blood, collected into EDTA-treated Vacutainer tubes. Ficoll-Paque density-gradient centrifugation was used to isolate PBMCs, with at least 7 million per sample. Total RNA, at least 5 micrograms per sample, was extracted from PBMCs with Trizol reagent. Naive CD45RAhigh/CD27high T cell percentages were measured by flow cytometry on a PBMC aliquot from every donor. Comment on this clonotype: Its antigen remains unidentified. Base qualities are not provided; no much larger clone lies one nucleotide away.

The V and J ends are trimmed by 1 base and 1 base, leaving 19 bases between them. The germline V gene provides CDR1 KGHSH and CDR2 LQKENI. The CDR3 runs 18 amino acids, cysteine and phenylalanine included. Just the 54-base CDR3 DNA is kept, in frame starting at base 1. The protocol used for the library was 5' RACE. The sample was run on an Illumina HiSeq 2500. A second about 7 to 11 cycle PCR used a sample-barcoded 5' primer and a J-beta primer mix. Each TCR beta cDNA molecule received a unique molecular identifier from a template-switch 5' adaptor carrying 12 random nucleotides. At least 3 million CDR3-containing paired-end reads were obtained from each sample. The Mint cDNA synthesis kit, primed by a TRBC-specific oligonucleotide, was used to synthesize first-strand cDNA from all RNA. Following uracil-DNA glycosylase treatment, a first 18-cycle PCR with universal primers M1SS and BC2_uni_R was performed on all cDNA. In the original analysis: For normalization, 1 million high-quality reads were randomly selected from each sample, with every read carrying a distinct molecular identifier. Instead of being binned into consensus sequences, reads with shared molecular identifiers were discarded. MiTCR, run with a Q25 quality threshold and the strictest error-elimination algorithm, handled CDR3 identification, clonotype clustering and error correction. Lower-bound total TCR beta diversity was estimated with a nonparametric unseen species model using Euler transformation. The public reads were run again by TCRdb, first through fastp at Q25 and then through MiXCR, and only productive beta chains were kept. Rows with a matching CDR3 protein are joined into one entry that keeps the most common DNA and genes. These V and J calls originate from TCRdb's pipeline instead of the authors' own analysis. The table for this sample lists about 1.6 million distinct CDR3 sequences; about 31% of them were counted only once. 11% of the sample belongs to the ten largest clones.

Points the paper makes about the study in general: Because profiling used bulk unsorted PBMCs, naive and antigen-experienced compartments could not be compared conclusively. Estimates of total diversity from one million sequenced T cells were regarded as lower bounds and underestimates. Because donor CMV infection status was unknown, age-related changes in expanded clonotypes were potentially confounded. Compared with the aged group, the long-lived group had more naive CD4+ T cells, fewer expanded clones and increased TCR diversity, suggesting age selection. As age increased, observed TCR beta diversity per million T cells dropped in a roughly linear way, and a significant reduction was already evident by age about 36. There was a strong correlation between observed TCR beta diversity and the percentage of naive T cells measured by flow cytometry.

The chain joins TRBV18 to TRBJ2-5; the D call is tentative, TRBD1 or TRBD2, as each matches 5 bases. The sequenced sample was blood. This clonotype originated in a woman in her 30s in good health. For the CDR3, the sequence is CASSPLLFGTGPQETQYF. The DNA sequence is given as TGTGCCAGCTCACCACTCCTATTCGGGACGGGCCCCCAAGAGACCCAGTACTTC.